This T cell receptor (beta chain) was observed in a study of blood T cell repertoires in COVID-19. Germline V CDR1 and CDR2: SGHDT, YYEEEE. Germline trimming cut 1 base from V and 6 bases from J; bases unmatched to any gene: 5. CDR3 length: 14 residues. Per the study methods: From reference gene primer amplification, estimates of nucleated cell counts were derived. The method was immunoSEQ multiplex PCR; TCRdb's version includes in-frame clones alone and lacks a portion of them. From that table come the V and J calls and clone size; the DNA was used to work out D and trimming. Here the sample spans 150,000 to 200,000 clones, around 85% being singletons.

Material for sequencing was peripheral blood. This receptor was taken from a woman of 80 years or more with acute or convalescent COVID-19. This chain uses TRBV5-6 with TRBJ2-5; 8 bases are a match to TRBD1. The CDR3 spells CASSLFTGGKTQYF. In DNA form, the CDR3 reads TGTGCCAGCAGCTTGTTCACAGGGGGGAAGACCCAGTACTTC.